Listed here is a single TCR beta chain. As yet, its antigen is unknown. From germline, CDR1 is GTSNPN and CDR2 SVGIG (reference sequence). Trimming removed 3 bases from V and 8 bases from J; junction bases left unmatched: 5. This CDR3 is built from 13 residues. These data belong to a study of beta chain features in type 1 diabetes. Study in general: Cell yields, age and gender were similar between patients and healthy donors.

Study-wide points: TCRB CDR3 length was moderately but significantly reduced in all four CD4+ subsets of Type 1 diabetes patients.

As every portion of the isolated RNA was reverse transcribed, the sequencing read expressed TCRB transcripts. The data were produced by immunoSEQ multiplex PCR, yet TCRdb's version contains in-frame clones alone and is incomplete. The table lists about 360,000 clones, roughly an eighth of them singletons. One heparinised draw of blood, averaging about 110 mL, came from each donor. Purity exceeded 95% in all sorted populations. V usage is TRBV30 and J usage is TRBJ1-4, with TRBD1 identical over 8 bases. This clonotype was sampled from a man between 18 and 35 years old in good health. Input material: naive CD4+ T cells from blood. Here the CDR3 reads CAWSLRQGEKLFF. The CDR3 coding sequence is TGTGCCTGGAGCCTCCGACAGGGGGAAAAACTGTTTTTT. The variable domain in full, with the rest retrieved from reference TRBV30 and TRBJ1-4, is SQTIHQWPATLVQPVGSPLSLECTVEGTSNPNLYWYRQAAGRGLQLLFYSVGIGQISSEVPQNLSASRPQDRQFILSSKKLLLSDSGFYLCAWSLRQGEKLFFGSGTQLSVL.